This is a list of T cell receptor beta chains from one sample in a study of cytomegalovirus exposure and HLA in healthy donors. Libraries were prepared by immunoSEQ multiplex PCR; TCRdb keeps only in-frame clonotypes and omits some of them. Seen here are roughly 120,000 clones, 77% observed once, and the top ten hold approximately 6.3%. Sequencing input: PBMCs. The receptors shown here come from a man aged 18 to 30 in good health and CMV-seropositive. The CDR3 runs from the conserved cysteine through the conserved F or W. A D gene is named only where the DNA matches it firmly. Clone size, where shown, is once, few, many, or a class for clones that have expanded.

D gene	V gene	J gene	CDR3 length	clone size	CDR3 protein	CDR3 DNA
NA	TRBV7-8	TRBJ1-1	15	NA	CASSQAGIRNTEAFF	TGTGCCAGCAGCCAAGCGGGGATTAGGAACACTGAAGCTTTCTTT
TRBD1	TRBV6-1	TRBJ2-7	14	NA	CASSAQGAGYEQYF	TGTGCCAGCAGTGCCCAGGGGGCGGGCTACGAGCAGTACTTC
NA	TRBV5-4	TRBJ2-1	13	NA	CASTQEFNNEQFF	TGTGCCAGCACCCAAGAGTTTAACAATGAGCAGTTCTTC
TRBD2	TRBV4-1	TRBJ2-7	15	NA	CASSQGLAGVYEQYF	TGCGCCAGCAGCCAAGGTTTAGCGGGAGTCTACGAGCAGTACTTC
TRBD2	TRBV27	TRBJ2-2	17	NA	CASSLVAGAPNTGELFF	TGTGCCAGCAGTTTAGTAGCGGGAGCTCCGAACACCGGGGAGCTGTTTTTT
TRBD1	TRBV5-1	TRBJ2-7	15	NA	CASSLGQATSYEQYF	TGCGCCAGCAGCCTGGGACAGGCTACCTCCTACGAGCAGTACTTC
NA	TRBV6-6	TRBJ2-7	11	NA	CASYGAYEQYF	TGTGCCAGCTACGGGGCCTACGAGCAGTACTTC
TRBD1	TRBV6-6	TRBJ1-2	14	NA	CATWGQGILDGYTF	TGTGCCACCTGGGGACAGGGGATCTTGGATGGCTACACCTTC
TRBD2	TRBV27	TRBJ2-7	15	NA	CASSQTSGRVGEQYF	TGTGCCAGCAGCCAAACTAGCGGGAGGGTCGGCGAGCAGTACTTC
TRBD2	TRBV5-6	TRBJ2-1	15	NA	CASSFSGRIGNEQFF	TGTGCCAGCAGCTTTTCCGGGAGGATAGGCAATGAGCAGTTCTTC
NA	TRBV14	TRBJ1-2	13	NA	CASSQDPGYGYTF	TGTGCCAGCAGCCAAGATCCCGGGTATGGCTACACCTTC
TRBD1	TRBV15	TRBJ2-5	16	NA	CATSRGLGTAQETQYF	TGTGCCACCAGCAGAGGACTTGGGACAGCCCAAGAGACCCAGTACTTC
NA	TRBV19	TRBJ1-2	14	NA	CASSTPPRQDGYTF	TGTGCCAGTAGTACCCCGCCTCGACAGGATGGCTACACCTTC
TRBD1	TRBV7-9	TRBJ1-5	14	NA	CASSSGTDNQPQHF	TGTGCCAGCAGTTCCGGGACAGATAATCAGCCCCAGCATTTT
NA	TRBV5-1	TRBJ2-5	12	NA	CASRGGQETQYF	TGCGCCAGCAGGGGGGGTCAAGAGACCCAGTACTTC
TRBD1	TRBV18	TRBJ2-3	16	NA	CASSPPGTGVLDTQYF	TGTGCCAGCTCACCCCCCGGGACAGGGGTTTTAGATACGCAGTATTTT
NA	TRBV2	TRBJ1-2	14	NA	CASSGNDRGYGYTF	TGTGCCAGCAGTGGCAACGACAGAGGCTATGGCTACACCTTC
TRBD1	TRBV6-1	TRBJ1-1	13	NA	CASSKTGGTEAFF	TGTGCCAGCAGCAAAACAGGGGGCACTGAAGCTTTCTTT
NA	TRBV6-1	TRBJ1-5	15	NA	CASSEGWRDPQPQHF	TGTGCCAGCAGTGAAGGTTGGAGGGATCCTCAGCCCCAGCATTTT
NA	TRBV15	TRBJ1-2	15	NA	CATSRARDGGDGYTF	TGTGCCACCAGCAGGGCCCGGGACGGAGGGGATGGCTACACCTTC
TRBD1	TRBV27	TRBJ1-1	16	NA	CASRQQGAVRYTEAFF	TGTGCCAGCAGACAACAGGGGGCTGTTCGGTACACTGAAGCTTTCTTT
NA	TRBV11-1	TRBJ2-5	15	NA	CASSLTTDKQETQYF	TGTGCCAGCAGCTTAACGACAGACAAACAAGAGACCCAGTACTTC
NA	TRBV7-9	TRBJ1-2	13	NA	CASSLGAFGGYTF	TGTGCCAGCAGCTTAGGGGCCTTTGGCGGCTACACCTTC
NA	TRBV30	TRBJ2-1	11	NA	CAWEGPGEQFF	TGTGCCTGGGAAGGCCCAGGGGAGCAGTTCTTC
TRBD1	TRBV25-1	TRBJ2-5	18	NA	CASSAKTFGTGGLETQYF	TGTGCCAGCAGTGCCAAGACGTTTGGGACAGGGGGCTTGGAGACCCAGTACTTC
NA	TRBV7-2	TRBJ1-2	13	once	CASSPSPYDGYTF	TGTGCCAGCAGCCCAAGTCCCTATGATGGCTACACCTTC
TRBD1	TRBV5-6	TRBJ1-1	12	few	CASSPTGAEAFF	TGTGCCAGCAGCCCAACAGGGGCTGAAGCTTTCTTT
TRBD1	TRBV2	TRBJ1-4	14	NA	CASREPGQGEKLFF	TGTGCCAGCAGGGAACCGGGACAGGGCGAAAAACTGTTTTTT
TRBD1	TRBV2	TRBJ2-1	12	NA	CASTEGGQEQFF	TGTGCCAGCACCGAAGGGGGACAGGAGCAGTTCTTC
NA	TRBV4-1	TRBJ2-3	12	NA	CASSQDGNTQYF	TGCGCCAGCAGCCAAGATGGCAATACGCAGTATTTT
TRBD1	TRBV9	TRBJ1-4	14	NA	CASSGQGAAEKLFF	TGTGCCAGCAGCGGACAGGGGGCGGCGGAAAAACTGTTTTTT
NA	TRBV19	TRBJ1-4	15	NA	CASSDRQVIIEKLFF	TGTGCCAGTAGTGATCGACAGGTGATTATCGAAAAACTGTTTTTT
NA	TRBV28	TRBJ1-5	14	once	CASSFPYSNQPQHF	TGTGCCAGCAGTTTCCCCTATAGCAATCAGCCCCAGCATTTT
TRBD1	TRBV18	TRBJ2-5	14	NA	CASSPRQGLETQYF	TGTGCCAGCTCACCACGACAGGGGTTAGAGACCCAGTACTTC
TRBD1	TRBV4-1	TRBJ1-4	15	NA	CASRWTGGGGEKLFF	TGCGCCAGCCGATGGACAGGGGGCGGAGGGGAAAAACTGTTTTTT
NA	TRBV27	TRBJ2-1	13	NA	CASGVEGDGEQFF	TGTGCCAGCGGGGTCGAGGGTGACGGTGAGCAGTTCTTC
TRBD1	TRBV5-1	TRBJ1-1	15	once	CASSLRTGMNTEAFF	TGCGCCAGCAGCCTTAGGACAGGCATGAACACTGAAGCTTTCTTT
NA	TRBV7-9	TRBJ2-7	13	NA	CASSQQVTYEQYF	TGTGCCAGCAGCCAACAGGTAACCTACGAGCAGTACTTC
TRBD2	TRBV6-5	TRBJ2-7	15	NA	CASSALSGNAYEQYF	TGTGCCAGCAGCGCCCTTAGCGGGAACGCCTACGAGCAGTACTTC
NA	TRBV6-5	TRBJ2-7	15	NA	CASSWAGQGYYEQYF	TGTGCCAGCAGTTGGGCAGGGCAGGGCTACTACGAGCAGTACTTC
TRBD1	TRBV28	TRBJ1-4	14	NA	CASRTGGTDEKLFF	TGTGCCAGCAGGACAGGGGGAACCGATGAAAAACTGTTTTTT
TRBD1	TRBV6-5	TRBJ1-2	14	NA	CASSYSPGGYGYTF	TGTGCCAGCAGTTACTCGCCAGGGGGCTATGGCTACACCTTC
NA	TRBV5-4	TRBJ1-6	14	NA	CASSLARGNSPLHF	TGTGCCAGCAGCTTGGCCAGGGGAAATTCACCCCTCCACTTT
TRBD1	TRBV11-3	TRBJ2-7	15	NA	CASSDRDRGPYEQYF	TGTGCCAGCAGCGACCGGGACAGGGGACCGTACGAGCAGTACTTC
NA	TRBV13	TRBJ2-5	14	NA	CASSSGQSLETQYF	TGTGCCAGCAGCTCCGGACAGAGCCTAGAGACCCAGTACTTC
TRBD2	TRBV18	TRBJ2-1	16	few	CASLHPGGGAYNEQFF	TGTGCCAGCTTACATCCGGGCGGGGGGGCCTACAATGAGCAGTTCTTC
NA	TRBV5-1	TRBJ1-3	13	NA	CASSSGSGNTIYF	TGCGCCAGCAGCTCGGGCTCTGGAAACACCATATATTTT
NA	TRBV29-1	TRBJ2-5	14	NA	CSVGLVRGQETQYF	TGCAGCGTTGGCTTGGTCAGAGGACAAGAGACCCAGTACTTC
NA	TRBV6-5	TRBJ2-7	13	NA	CASSYERYYEQYF	TGTGCCAGCAGTTATGAGAGGTACTACGAGCAGTACTTC
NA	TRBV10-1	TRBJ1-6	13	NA	CASSEGLGSPLHF	TGCGCCAGCAGTGAAGGCCTGGGCTCACCCCTCCACTTT